This T cell receptor (beta chain) was captured in a study of shared clonotypes between healthy human individuals. General study results and limits: Four donors had 4% to 6.5% of their naive CD4 clonotypes in common.

V lost 6 bases and J lost 3; bases outside the gene matches: 3. Looked up from germline, CDR1 is SNHLY and CDR2 is FYNNEI. CDR3 length equals 14 residues. The sample holds many counts of this clone. Its antigen is undetermined. Deep-level assay runs were performed. Generated by immunoSEQ multiplex PCR, the TCRdb table keeps only in-frame clones and is missing some. The sample includes roughly 330,000 clones, about 74% of them seen just once. The chain recombines TRBV2 with TRBJ2-7; 12 bases map to TRBD2. Sequenced: memory CD4+ T cells sorted from blood. The subset: CD45RA-negative fraction. The TCR sequence derives from a man aged 30 to 45 in good health. CDR3 nucleotides: TGTGCCAGCAGGCGGACTAGCGGGGTCTACGAGCAGTACTTC. Its translation is CASRRTSGVYEQYF.